The clone carrying this T cell receptor beta chain was seen repeatedly, ten times or more. The antigen is undetermined. With 1 base clipped from V and 12 bases from J, the junction kept 7 bases outside the gene matches. Germline CDR1 and CDR2: SGHVS and FQNEAQ. CDR3 size: 14 residues. The sample is drawn from a study of read filtering for tumor transcriptome and immune sequencing. Study in general: RNA-seq yielded only about 75 to 1,400 TCR reads, IR-seq about 4 to 10.27 million.

The library was built from about 400 ng RNA with molecular barcoded adaptors for alpha/delta and beta/gamma chains. TCRdb re-called the reads through MiXCR, storing one row per CDR3 protein. The sample contains 49,000 or so distinct CDR3 sequences, over 9.5% of which appear only once. Study findings and constraints: Even smaller IR-seq throughput identified most shared clonotypes. About four fifths of IR-seq clonotypes had a single read, yet these held around 4% of reads.

The sequence came from a donor at least 40 years old with multiple myeloma. The source material was a population of CD138-negative cells sorted from bone marrow. The chain uses TRBV7-8 and TRBJ2-1, with 9 bases aligning to TRBD2. CDR3 DNA: TGTGCCAGCAGCTTAGGGGAGCTAGCGGGGTCGCAGTTCTTC. This encodes CASSLGELAGSQFF.